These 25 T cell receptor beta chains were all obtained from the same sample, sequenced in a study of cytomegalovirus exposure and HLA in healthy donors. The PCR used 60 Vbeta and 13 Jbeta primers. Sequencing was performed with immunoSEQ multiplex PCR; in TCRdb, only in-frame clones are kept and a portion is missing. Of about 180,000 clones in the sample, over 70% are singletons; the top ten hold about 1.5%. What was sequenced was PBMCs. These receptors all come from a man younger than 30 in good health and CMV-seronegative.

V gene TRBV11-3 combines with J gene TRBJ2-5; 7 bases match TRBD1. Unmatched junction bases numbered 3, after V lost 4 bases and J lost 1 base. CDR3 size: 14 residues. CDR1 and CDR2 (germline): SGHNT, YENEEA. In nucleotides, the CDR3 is TGTGCCAGCAGCTCTTCAGGGGGCCAAGAGACCCAGTACTTC. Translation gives CASSSSGGQETQYF.

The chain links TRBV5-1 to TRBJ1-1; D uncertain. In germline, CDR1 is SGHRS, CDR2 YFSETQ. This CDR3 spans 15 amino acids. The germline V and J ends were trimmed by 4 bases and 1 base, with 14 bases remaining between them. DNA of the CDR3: TGCGCCAGCAGCCCCCTCACAGCTCGGAACACTGAAGCTTTCTTT. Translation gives CASSPLTARNTEAFF. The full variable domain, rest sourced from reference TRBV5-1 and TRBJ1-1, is KAGVTQTPRYLIKTRGQQVTLSCSPISGHRSVSWYQQTPGQGLQFLFEYFSETQRNKGNFPGRFSGRQFSNSRSEMNVSTLELGDSALYLCASSPLTARNTEAFFGQGTRLTVV.

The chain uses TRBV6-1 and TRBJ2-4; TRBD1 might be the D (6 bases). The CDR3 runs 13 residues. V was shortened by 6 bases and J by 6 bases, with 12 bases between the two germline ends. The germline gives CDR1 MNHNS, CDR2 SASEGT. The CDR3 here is CASRTSTGNIQYF. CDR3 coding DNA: TGTGCCAGCAGGACCTCGACAGGAAACATTCAGTACTTC.

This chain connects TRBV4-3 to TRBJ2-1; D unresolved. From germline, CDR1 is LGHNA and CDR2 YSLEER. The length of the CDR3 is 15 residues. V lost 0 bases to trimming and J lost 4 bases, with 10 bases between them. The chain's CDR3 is CASSQDREEYNEQFF. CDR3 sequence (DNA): TGCGCCAGCAGCCAAGATCGCGAGGAGTACAATGAGCAGTTCTTC.

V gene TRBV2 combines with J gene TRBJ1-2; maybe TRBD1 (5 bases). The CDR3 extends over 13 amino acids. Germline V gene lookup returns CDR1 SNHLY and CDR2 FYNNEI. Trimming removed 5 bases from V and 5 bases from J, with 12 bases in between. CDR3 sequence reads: CASSSDGGYGYTF. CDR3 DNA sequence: TGTGCCAGCAGTTCCGACGGGGGGTATGGCTACACCTTC. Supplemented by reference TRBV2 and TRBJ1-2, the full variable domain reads EPEVTQTPSHQVTQMGQEVILRCVPISNHLYFYWYRQILGQKVEFLVSFYNNEISEKSEIFDDQFSVERPDGSNFTLKIRSTKLEDSAMYFCASSSDGGYGYTFGSGTRLTVV.

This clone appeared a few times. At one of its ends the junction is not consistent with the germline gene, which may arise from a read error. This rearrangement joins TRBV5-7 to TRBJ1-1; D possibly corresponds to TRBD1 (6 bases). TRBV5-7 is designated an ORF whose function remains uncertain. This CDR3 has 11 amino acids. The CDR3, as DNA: TGTGCCAGCAGCTTGGCTAGTAGGGGGAACTTT. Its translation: CASSLASRGNF.

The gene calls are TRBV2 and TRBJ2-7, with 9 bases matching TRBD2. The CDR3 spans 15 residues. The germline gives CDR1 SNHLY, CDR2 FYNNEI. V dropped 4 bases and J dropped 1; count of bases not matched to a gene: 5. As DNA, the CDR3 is TGTGCCAGCAGTGTATTAGCGGGGGTATCCTACGAGCAGTACTTC. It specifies CASSVLAGVSYEQYF.

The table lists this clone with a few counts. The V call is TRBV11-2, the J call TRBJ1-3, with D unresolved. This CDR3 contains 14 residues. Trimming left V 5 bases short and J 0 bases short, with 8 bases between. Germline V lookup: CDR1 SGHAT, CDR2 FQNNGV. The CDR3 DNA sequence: TGTGCCAGCAGCCCCGGTCACTCTGGAAACACCATATATTTT. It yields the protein CASSPGHSGNTIYF.

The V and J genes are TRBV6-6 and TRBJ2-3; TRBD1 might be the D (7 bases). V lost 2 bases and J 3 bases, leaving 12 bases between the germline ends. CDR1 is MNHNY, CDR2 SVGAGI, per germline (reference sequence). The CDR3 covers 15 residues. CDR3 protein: CASSYAGQLTDTQYF. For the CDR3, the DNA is TGTGCCAGCAGTTACGCGGGACAGTTGACAGATACGCAGTATTTT.

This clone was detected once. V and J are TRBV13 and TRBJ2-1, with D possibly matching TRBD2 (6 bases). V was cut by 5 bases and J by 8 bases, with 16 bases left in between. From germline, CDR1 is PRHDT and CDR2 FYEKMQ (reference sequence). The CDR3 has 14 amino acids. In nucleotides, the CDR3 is TGTGCCAGCAGCCCGCGGCCGCGGGGCGATGAGCAGTTCTTC. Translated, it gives CASSPRPRGDEQFF.

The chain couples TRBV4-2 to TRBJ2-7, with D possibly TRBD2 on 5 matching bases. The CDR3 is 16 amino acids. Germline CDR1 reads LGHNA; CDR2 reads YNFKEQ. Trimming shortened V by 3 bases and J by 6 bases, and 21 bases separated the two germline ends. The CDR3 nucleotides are TGTGCCAGCAGCCACGCTATTGACTGGCTAGCAGGCGAGCAGTACTTC. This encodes CASSHAIDWLAGEQYF.

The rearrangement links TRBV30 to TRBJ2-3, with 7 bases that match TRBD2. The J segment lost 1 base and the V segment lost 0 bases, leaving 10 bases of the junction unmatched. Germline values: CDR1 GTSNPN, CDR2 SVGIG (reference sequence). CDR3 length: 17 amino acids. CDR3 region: CAWSVVRGGWGTDTQYF. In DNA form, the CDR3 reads TGTGCCTGGAGTGTAGTGAGGGGAGGGTGGGGCACAGATACGCAGTATTTT.

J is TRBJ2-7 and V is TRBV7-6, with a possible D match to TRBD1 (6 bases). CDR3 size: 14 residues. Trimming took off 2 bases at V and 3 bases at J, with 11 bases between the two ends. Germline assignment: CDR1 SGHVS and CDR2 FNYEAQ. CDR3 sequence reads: CASSLSQGFYEQYF. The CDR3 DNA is TGTGCCAGCAGCTTAAGTCAGGGGTTCTACGAGCAGTACTTC.

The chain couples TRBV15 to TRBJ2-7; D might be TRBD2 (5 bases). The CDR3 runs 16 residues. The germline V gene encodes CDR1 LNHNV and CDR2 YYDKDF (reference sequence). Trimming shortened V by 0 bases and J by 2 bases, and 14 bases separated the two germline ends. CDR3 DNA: TGTGCCACCAGCAGAGATCGGAGGACCCAGACCTACGAGCAGTACTTC. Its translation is CATSRDRRTQTYEQYF.

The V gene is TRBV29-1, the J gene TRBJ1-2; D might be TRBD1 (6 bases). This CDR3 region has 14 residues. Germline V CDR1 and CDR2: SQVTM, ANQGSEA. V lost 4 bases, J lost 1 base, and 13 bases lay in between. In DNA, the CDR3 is TGCAGCGTTGTTAAACAGGGTCATAACTATGGCTACACCTTC. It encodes CSVVKQGHNYGYTF.

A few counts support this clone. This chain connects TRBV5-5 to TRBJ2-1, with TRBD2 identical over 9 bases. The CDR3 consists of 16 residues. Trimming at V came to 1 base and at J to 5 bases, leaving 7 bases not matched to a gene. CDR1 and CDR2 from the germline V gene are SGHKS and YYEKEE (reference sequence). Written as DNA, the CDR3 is TGTGCCAGCAGCTTGAGGACTAGCGCTAAAAACAATGAGCAGTTCTTC. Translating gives CASSLRTSAKNNEQFF.

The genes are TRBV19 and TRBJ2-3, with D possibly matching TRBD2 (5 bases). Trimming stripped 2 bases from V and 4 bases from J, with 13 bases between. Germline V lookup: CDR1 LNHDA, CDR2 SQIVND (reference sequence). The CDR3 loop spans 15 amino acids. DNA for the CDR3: TGTGCCAGTAGTATACACGGGATTGGGGCAGATACGCAGTATTTT. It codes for CASSIHGIGADTQYF.

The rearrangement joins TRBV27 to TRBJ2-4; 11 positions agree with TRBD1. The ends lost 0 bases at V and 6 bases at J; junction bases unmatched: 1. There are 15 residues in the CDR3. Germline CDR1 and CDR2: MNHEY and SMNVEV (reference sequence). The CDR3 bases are TGTGCCAGCAGTTTATCGGGGACAGGGGGAAACATTCAGTACTTC. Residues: CASSLSGTGGNIQYF.

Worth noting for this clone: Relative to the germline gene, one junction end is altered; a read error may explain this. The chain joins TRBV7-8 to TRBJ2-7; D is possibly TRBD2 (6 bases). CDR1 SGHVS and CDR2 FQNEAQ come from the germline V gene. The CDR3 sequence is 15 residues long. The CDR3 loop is CASSLERLVSHEQYF. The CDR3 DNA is TGTGCCAGCAGCTTAGAGAGACTAGTCTCCCACGAGCAGTACTTC.

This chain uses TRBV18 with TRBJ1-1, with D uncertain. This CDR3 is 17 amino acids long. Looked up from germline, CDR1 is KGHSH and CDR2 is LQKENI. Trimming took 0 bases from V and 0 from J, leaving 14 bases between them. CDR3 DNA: TGTGCCAGCTCACCACCGCGGCCCCTCGGAATGAACACTGAAGCTTTCTTT. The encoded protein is CASSPPRPLGMNTEAFF.

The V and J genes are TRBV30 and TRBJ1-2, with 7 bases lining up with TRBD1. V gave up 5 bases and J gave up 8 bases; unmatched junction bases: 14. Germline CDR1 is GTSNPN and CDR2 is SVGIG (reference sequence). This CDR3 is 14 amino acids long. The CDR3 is CAWCRNDRVKGYTF. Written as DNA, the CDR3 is TGTGCCTGGTGCAGGAACGACAGGGTCAAGGGCTACACCTTC.

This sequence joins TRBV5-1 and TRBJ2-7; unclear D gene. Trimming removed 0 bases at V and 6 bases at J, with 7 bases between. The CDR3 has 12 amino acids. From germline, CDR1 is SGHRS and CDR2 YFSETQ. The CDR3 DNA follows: TGCGCCAGCAGCTTGGAACTCCGCGAGCAGTACTTC. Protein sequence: CASSLELREQYF.

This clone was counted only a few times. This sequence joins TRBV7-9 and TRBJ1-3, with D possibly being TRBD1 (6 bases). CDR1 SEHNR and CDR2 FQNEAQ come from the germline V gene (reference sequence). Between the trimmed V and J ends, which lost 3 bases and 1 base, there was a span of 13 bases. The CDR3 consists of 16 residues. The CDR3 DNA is TGTGCCAGCAGCTTCGGGCTGGGGGCGTCTGGAAACACCATATATTTT. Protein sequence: CASSFGLGASGNTIYF.

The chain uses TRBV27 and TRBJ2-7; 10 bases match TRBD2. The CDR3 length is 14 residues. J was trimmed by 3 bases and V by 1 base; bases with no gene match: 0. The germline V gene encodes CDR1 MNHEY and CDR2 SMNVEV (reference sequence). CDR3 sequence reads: CASSLLAGGYEQYF. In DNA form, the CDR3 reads TGTGCCAGCAGTTTATTAGCGGGAGGCTACGAGCAGTACTTC.

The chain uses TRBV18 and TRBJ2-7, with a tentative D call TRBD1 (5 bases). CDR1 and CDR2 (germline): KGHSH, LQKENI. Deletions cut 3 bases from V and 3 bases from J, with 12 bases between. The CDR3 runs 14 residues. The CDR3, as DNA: TGTGCCAGCTCACCGGACACAGCCTTCTACGAGCAGTACTTC. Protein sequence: CASSPDTAFYEQYF.